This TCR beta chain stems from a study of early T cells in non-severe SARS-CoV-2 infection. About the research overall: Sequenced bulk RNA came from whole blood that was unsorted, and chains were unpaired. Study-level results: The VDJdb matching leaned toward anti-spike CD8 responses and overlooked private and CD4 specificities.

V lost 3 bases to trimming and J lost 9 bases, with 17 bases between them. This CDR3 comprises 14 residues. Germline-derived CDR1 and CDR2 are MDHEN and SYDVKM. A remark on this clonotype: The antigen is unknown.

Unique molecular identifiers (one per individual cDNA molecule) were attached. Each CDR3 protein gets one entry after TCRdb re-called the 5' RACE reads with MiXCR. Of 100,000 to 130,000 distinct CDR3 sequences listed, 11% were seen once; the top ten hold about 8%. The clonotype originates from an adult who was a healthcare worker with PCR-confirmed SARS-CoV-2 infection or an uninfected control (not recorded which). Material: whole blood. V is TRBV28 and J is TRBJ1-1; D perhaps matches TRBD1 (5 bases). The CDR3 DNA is TGTGCCAGCAGTTTCCCCGGGGCCGTCATACAAGCTTTCTTT. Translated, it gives CASSFPGAVIQAFF.